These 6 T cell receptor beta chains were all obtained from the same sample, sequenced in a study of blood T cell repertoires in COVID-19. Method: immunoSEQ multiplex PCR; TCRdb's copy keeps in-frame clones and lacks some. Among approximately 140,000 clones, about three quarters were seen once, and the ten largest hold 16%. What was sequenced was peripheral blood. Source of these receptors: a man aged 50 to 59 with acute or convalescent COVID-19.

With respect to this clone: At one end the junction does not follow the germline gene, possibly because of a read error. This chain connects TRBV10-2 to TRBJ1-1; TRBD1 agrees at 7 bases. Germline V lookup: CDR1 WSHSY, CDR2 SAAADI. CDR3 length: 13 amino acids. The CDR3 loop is CASSTRGNSEAFF. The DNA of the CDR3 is TGCGCCAGCAGTACCAGGGGGAACTCTGAAGCTTTCTTT.

In nucleotides, the CDR3 is TGCGCCAGCAGCCTGACAGGGTACCAAGAGACCCAGTACTTC. Its protein product is CASSLTGYQETQYF. The chain employs TRBV5-1 and TRBJ2-5; 7 bases agree with TRBD1. Germline V gene lookup returns CDR1 SGHRS and CDR2 YFSETQ. Trimming cost V 4 bases and J 0 bases; bases outside gene matches: 3. The CDR3 loop spans 14 amino acids.

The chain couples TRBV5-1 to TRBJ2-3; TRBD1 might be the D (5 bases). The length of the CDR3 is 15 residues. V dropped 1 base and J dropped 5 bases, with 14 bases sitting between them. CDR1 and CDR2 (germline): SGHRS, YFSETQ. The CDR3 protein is CASSLWGRSEDTQYF. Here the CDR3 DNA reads TGCGCCAGCAGCTTGTGGGGCAGGTCAGAAGATACGCAGTATTTT.

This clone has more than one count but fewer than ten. The CDR3 loop is CASSGVQGTDPTNEKLFF. The CDR3 coding sequence is TGTGCCAGCAGCGGAGTACAGGGGACGGATCCAACTAATGAAAAACTGTTTTTT. The chain combines TRBV14 with TRBJ1-4; 7 bases align to TRBD1. Germline CDR1 is SGHDN and CDR2 is FVKESK. The CDR3 loop spans 18 amino acids. V trimming: 5 bases; J trimming: 0 bases; junction bases outside the gene matches: 12.

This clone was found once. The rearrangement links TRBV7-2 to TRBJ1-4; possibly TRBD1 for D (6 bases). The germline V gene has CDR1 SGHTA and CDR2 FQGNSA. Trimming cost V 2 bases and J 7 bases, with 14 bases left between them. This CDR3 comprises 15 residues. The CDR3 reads CASSLTGGRVEKLFF. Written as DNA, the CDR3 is TGTGCCAGCAGCTTAACGGGGGGCCGGGTTGAAAAACTGTTTTTT.

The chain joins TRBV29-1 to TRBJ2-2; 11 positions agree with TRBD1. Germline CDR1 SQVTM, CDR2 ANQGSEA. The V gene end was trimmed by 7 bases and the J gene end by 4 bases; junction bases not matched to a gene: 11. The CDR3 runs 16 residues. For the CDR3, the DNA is TGCAGCGCTACAACAGGACAGGGGGCGACCACCGGGGAGCTGTTTTTT. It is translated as CSATTGQGATTGELFF.